This entry lists 10 T cell receptor beta chains sequenced from one sample in a study of read filtering for tumor transcriptome and immune sequencing. From about 400 ng of RNA, a library with molecular barcoded alpha/delta and beta/gamma adaptors was made. TCRdb recomputed calls from the reads with MiXCR, one row per CDR3 protein. Among around 60,000 distinct CDR3 sequences, roughly 19% were seen once, and the ten largest hold roughly an eighth. The sample taken for sequencing was a population of CD138-negative cells sorted from bone marrow. The receptors come from a donor over 35 with multiple myeloma.

This clonotype was counted ten times or more. CDR3: CAISESWGTEAFF. The DNA of the CDR3 is TGTGCCATCAGTGAGTCATGGGGCACTGAAGCTTTCTTT. The chain employs TRBV10-3 and TRBJ1-1; D not resolved. The CDR3 contains 13 residues. Trimming pared 0 bases from V and 4 bases from J, leaving 6 bases between. Germline V lookup: CDR1 ENHRY, CDR2 SYGVKD.

This clonotype was counted ten times or more. V is TRBV7-3 and J is TRBJ2-3; 11 nucleotides agree with TRBD2. There are 16 residues in the CDR3. The J segment lost 1 base and the V segment lost 5 bases, leaving 5 bases of the junction unmatched. From germline, CDR1 is SGHTA and CDR2 FQGTGA. For the CDR3, the DNA is TGTGCCAGCAGCCCTCGTAGCGGGAGGGGCACAGATACGCAGTATTTT. Residues: CASSPRSGRGTDTQYF.

In regard to this clonotype: A much more abundant neighbour one base away suggests this may be a read error. Since no conserved phenylalanine or tryptophan closes the CDR3, a read error is the likely cause. V and J are TRBV19 and TRBJ2-1; 7 bases are shared with TRBD1. The CDR3 consists of 16 residues. Germline lookup yields CDR1 LNHDA and CDR2 SQIVND (reference sequence). The V and J ends lost 5 bases and 3 bases, in that order; junction bases with no gene match: 10. CDR3 bases: TGTGCCAGTAGTCCCGGTTTGAGGGGGCTCTACAATGAGCAGTTCCTC. It translates to CASSPGLRGLYNEQFL.

Details on this clonotype: A much larger clone sits a single nucleotide away, making a read error possible. CDR3 sequence reads: CASSLSQDTETFF. Here the CDR3 DNA reads TGTGCCAGCAGTTTATCCCAGGACACTGAAACTTTCTTT. V and J are TRBV28 and TRBJ1-1; D may be TRBD1 (5 bases). The CDR3 consists of 13 residues. The germline CDR1 and CDR2 sequences are MDHEN and SYDVKM.

A note on this clonotype: A single base is all that separates this from a far larger clone, so a read error is likely. V and J are TRBV6-1 and TRBJ1-1; D gene unclear. The CDR3 totals 13 residues. V lost 5 bases to trimming and J lost 6 bases, with 13 bases between them. CDR1 is MNHNS and CDR2 is SASEGT in the germline V gene. The CDR3 DNA is TGTGCCAGCAGTTCCACCAGAGCGGCTGAAGCTTTCTTT. Its protein is CASSSTRAAEAFF.

In this sample, this clonotype turned up many times. The chain couples TRBV20-1 to TRBJ2-5; maybe TRBD2 (5 bases). This CDR3 is built from 13 residues. Looked up from germline, CDR1 is DFQATT and CDR2 is SNEGSKA (reference sequence). Between the trimmed V and J ends, which lost 6 bases and 5 bases, there was a span of 16 bases. Here the CDR3 reads CSATSGGGETQYF. CDR3 bases: TGCAGTGCCACAAGTGGTGGCGGGGAGACCCAGTACTTC.

The V gene is TRBV9, the J gene TRBJ2-2; TRBD2 aligns across 8 bases. The CDR3 covers 15 residues. Per germline, CDR1 SGDLS and CDR2 YYNGEE. The ends lost 9 bases at V and 2 bases at J; junction bases unmatched: 9. CDR3 bases: TGTGCCACCAGAGCGGGGGACATTAACACCGGGGAGCTGTTTTTT. Translating gives CATRAGDINTGELFF.

This clonotype was seen many times. The chain employs TRBV3-1 and TRBJ1-4; 10 bases match TRBD1. From germline, CDR1 is LGHDT and CDR2 YNNKEL (reference sequence). With 2 bases clipped from V and 6 bases from J, the junction kept 3 bases outside the gene matches. The CDR3 has 15 residues. CDR3 coding DNA: TGTGCCAGCAGCCAAACCGGGACAGGGGATGAAAAACTGTTTTTT. Encoded protein: CASSQTGTGDEKLFF.

As regards this clonotype: Relative to the germline gene, one junction end is altered; a read error may explain this. This chain joins TRBV29-1 and TRBJ2-6, with TRBD1 matching over 7 bases. The CDR3 runs 18 residues. Germline V gene data show CDR1 as SQVTM and CDR2 as ANQGSEA. CDR3 region: CSVVLGRGQVPGANVLNF. The CDR3 DNA follows: TGCAGCGTTGTGTTAGGCCGCGGACAGGTCCCTGGGGCCAACGTCCTGAATTTC.

With respect to this clonotype: A far larger clone is a single base away, which makes a read error likely. The gene calls are TRBV28 and TRBJ1-1, with 7 bases fitting TRBD1. The CDR3 sequence is 13 residues long. The germline V gene has CDR1 MDHEN and CDR2 SYDVKM. Losses at the gene ends were 6 bases for V and 1 base for J; bases not matched to a gene: 2. CDR3 sequence (DNA): TGTGCCAGCAGAAGGACAGGGAACACTGAAGCTTTCTTT. It encodes CASRRTGNTEAFF.